The TCR beta chain described here comes from a study of T cells in Graves' hyperthyroidism and ophthalmopathy. Study-wide results and caveats: By a 13 V-J model, ophthalmopathy was set apart from stable hyperthyroidism.

This clonotype was seen only a few times. The antigen is not known. A patient was excluded if there was uncontrolled infection, other autoimmune disease, pregnancy or lactation. Clinicians diagnosed patients from clinical symptoms, serum thyroxine and TRAb, thyroid ultrasound and orbital computed tomography. RNA transcripts gave rise to amplified TCR beta CDR3 regions. First-round RT-PCR of the TCR CDR3 relied on the HTBI primer set. MiXCR was run by TCRdb on the multiplex PCR reads, yielding one entry per CDR3 protein. The sample consists of hundreds of thousands of distinct CDR3 sequences, about 45% of them appearing once. The clonotype was recovered from an adult man with Graves' disease, either hyperthyroidism or ophthalmopathy (not recorded which). Material for sequencing was peripheral blood or thyroid tissue (not recorded which).

The CDR3 DNA sequence: TGTGCCAGCAGCTTCAGGGGACAGAACACTGAAGCTTTCTTT. Its protein is CASSFRGQNTEAFF. The V call is TRBV7-9, the J call TRBJ1-1; tentatively, D is TRBD1 (6 bases). This CDR3 has 14 residues. Germline CDR1 is SEHNR and CDR2 is FQNEAQ (reference sequence). Trimming took 3 bases from V and 1 from J, leaving 9 bases between them.